These 22 T cell receptor beta chains share one sample of origin, sequenced in a study of T-cell reconstitution after alpha-beta-depleted transplantation in children. The TCRbeta library was prepared with unique molecular identifiers. One entry per CDR3 protein, called by TCRdb with MiXCR from the PCR reads. The sample records about 540,000 distinct CDR3 sequences, about 18% being singletons. Source: PBMCs from the stem cell graft donor, taken from the stem cell graft. These receptors came from a human donor who donated a stem cell graft to a child with acute lymphoblastic leukemia.

V gene TRBV25-1 combines with J gene TRBJ2-6; TRBD1 matches at 7 bases. V gave up 5 bases and J gave up 1 base; unmatched junction bases: 8. The CDR3 runs to 17 residues. CDR1 and CDR2 from the germline V gene are MGHDK and SYGVNS. This CDR3 is CASSTRTGISGANVLTF. CDR3 nucleotides: TGTGCCAGCAGTACCCGGACAGGTATATCTGGGGCCAACGTCCTGACTTTC.

This chain uses TRBV20-1 with TRBJ2-7; 10 bases fit TRBD2. V lost 2 bases to trimming and J lost 4 bases; unmatched junction nucleotides: 8. Germline CDR1 reads DFQATT; CDR2 reads SNEGSKA (reference sequence). The CDR3 sequence is 15 residues long. The CDR3, as DNA: TGCAGTGCTAGACCCCTAGCGGGAGTTGTGTACGAGCAGTACTTC. It yields the protein CSARPLAGVVYEQYF.

This clonotype came up a few times. The gene calls are TRBV5-1 and TRBJ2-3; weak D call: TRBD1 (5 bases). The CDR3 length is 15 residues. Trimming removed 0 bases at V and 4 bases at J, with 12 bases between. The germline V gene has CDR1 SGHRS and CDR2 YFSETQ. CDR3 sequence (DNA): TGCGCCAGCAGCTTGGTACAGGTCCGCCCAGATACGCAGTATTTT. Its translation: CASSLVQVRPDTQYF.

This clonotype turned up a few times. The chain is built from TRBV20-1 and TRBJ1-1, with a weak D call TRBD1 (6 bases). This CDR3 is 15 amino acids long. Germline V CDR1 and CDR2: DFQATT, SNEGSKA (reference sequence). V dropped 0 bases and J dropped 7 bases, with 18 bases sitting between them. The CDR3 loop is CSARDQETGRNEAFF. CDR3 DNA: TGCAGTGCTAGAGATCAGGAGACAGGACGCAATGAAGCTTTCTTT.

This clonotype has just a few counts. The rearrangement links TRBV4-1 to TRBJ1-2, with a weak D call TRBD1 (6 bases). CDR1 and CDR2 from the germline V gene are MGHRA and YSYEKL. The CDR3 extends over 17 amino acids. With 4 bases removed from V and 1 base from J, the gap between germline ends came to 19 bases. This chain's CDR3 is CASSPRPGQNFNYGYTF. CDR3 in DNA: TGCGCCAGCAGCCCCCGCCCCGGACAGAACTTTAACTATGGCTACACCTTC.

The chain has TRBV10-2 and TRBJ2-1, with 7 bases that match TRBD2. J lost 8 bases, V lost 0 bases, and 7 bases had no gene match. The CDR3 length is 15 residues. Germline CDR1 reads WSHSY; CDR2 reads SAAADI. The CDR3: CASSESTGGIDEQFF. The CDR3 DNA sequence: TGCGCCAGCAGTGAGTCCACGGGAGGCATCGATGAGCAGTTCTTC.

The rearrangement joins TRBV11-2 to TRBJ1-4; D not resolved. CDR1 is SGHAT, CDR2 FQNNGV, per germline. This CDR3 is built from 13 residues. V was pared by 2 bases and J by 11 bases, with 12 bases between. The CDR3 nucleotides are TGTGCCAGCAGCTTAAGTGGAGTAAGCAAACTGTTTTTT. Translation gives CASSLSGVSKLFF. Combining the CDR3 with reference TRBV11-2 and TRBJ1-4 gives the whole variable domain EAGVAQSPRYKIIEKRQSVAFWCNPISGHATLYWYQQILGQGPKLLIQFQNNGVVDDSQLPKDRFSAERLKGVDSTLKIQPAKLEDSAVYLCASSLSGVSKLFFGSGTQLSVL.

The chain recombines TRBV12-3 or TRBV12-4 with TRBJ1-1, with unresolved D. Trimming stripped 3 bases from V and 7 bases from J, with 9 bases between. The CDR3 consists of 12 residues. The CDR3 is CASSFRRGEAFF. Written as DNA, the CDR3 is TGTGCCAGCAGTTTTCGGCGGGGTGAAGCTTTCTTT.

The chain carries TRBV3-1 and TRBJ2-1, with 9 bases identical to TRBD2. CDR3 length: 16 amino acids. The germline V gene has CDR1 LGHDT and CDR2 YNNKEL (reference sequence). V was clipped by 4 bases and J by 3 bases; unmatched bases: 7. The CDR3, as DNA: TGTGCCAGCAGCCCTAGGTTAGCGGGAGACTACAATGAGCAGTTCTTC. This sequence encodes CASSPRLAGDYNEQFF.

This clonotype was counted between two and nine times. The chain uses TRBV7-9 and TRBJ2-3, with 7 nucleotides matching TRBD1. Germline values: CDR1 SEHNR, CDR2 FQNEAQ (reference sequence). This CDR3 spans 15 amino acids. The junction had 5 bases not matched to a gene; V was cut back by 1 base and J by 4 bases. The DNA for the CDR3 is TGTGCCAGCAGCTTAGTCTGGCAGGGGGCAGATACGCAGTATTTT. It translates to CASSLVWQGADTQYF.

This clonotype was seen a few times. This chain uses TRBV25-1 with TRBJ1-1, with D possibly being TRBD1 (6 bases). Germline V gene sequence: CDR1 MGHDK, CDR2 SYGVNS. V was cut by 1 base and J by 7 bases, with 13 bases left in between. CDR3 length: 14 amino acids. DNA of the CDR3: TGTGCCAGCAGTGAATCAGTGGGGGCGGGTGAAGCTTTCTTT. It translates to CASSESVGAGEAFF.

This clonotype was observed a few times. The chain has TRBV5-1 and TRBJ1-4; tentative D call: TRBD1 (5 bases). Germline V gives CDR1 SGHRS, CDR2 YFSETQ. The CDR3 spans 16 residues. V lost 4 bases to trimming and J lost 4 bases, with 17 bases between them. CDR3: CASSPGRGSYNEKLFF. DNA for the CDR3: TGCGCCAGCAGCCCGGGGAGGGGCTCATATAATGAAAAACTGTTTTTT.

The DNA of the CDR3 is TGTGCCAGCAGCGAAGGATGGGGTTACAATCAGCCCCAGCATTTT. Translated, it gives CASSEGWGYNQPQHF. The rearrangement uses TRBV9 and TRBJ1-5; no definite D call. This CDR3 is built from 15 residues. V lost 3 bases to trimming and J lost 3 bases, with 13 bases between them. From germline, CDR1 is SGDLS and CDR2 YYNGEE.

V is TRBV19 and J is TRBJ1-1, with D perhaps matching TRBD1 (5 bases). The CDR3 sequence is 15 residues long. Germline CDR1 and CDR2: LNHDA and SQIVND (reference sequence). V lost 3 bases to trimming and J lost 2 bases, with 13 bases between them. The CDR3 DNA sequence: TGTGCCAGTAGTATCCCGGGACCGATAAACACTGAAGCTTTCTTT. Its translation is CASSIPGPINTEAFF. Using reference TRBV19 and TRBJ1-1 for the parts outside the CDR3, the full variable domain is DGGITQSPKYLFRKEGQNVTLSCEQNLNHDAMYWYRQDPGQGLRLIYYSQIVNDFQKGDIAEGYSVSREKKESFPLTVTSAQKNPTAFYLCASSIPGPINTEAFFGQGTRLTVV.

This clonotype was observed a few times. The chain uses TRBV5-1 and TRBJ2-5; the match to TRBD2 covers 7 bases. CDR1 is SGHRS and CDR2 is YFSETQ in the germline V gene. CDR3 length: 14 amino acids. V was pared by 2 bases and J by 4 bases, with 5 bases of the junction left unmatched. The CDR3 region has the DNA TGCGCCAGCAGCTTTTCAGCTAGCGGAGAGACCCAGTACTTC. Residues: CASSFSASGETQYF.

This clonotype was counted a few times. V gene TRBV15 combines with J gene TRBJ2-7; TRBD1 aligns across 12 bases. Trimming removed 3 bases from V and 6 bases from J; junction bases left unmatched: 6. Per germline, CDR1 LNHNV and CDR2 YYDKDF (reference sequence). The CDR3 is 15 amino acids. The CDR3 loop is CATSSPGQGAFEQYF. CDR3 sequence (DNA): TGTGCCACCAGCAGCCCGGGACAGGGGGCCTTCGAGCAGTACTTC. Supplemented by reference TRBV15 and TRBJ2-7, the full variable domain reads DAMVIQNPRYQVTQFGKPVTLSCSQTLNHNVMYWYQQKSSQAPKLLFHYYDKDFNNEADTPDNFQSRRPNTSFCFLDIRSPGLGDTAMYLCATSSPGQGAFEQYFGPGTRLTVT.

This clonotype has only a few counts. The chain combines TRBV12-5 with TRBJ2-7, with D possibly being TRBD2 (6 bases). The CDR3 covers 13 residues. Trimming cost V 7 bases and J 0 bases, with 10 bases left between them. Germline V gene lookup returns CDR1 LGHNT and CDR2 FRNRAP. DNA of the CDR3: TGTGCTAGTGCGGAGGGAAACTCCTACGAGCAGTACTTC. Its protein is CASAEGNSYEQYF.

This clonotype was counted between two and nine times. This chain uses TRBV14 with TRBJ2-1; no firm D call. This CDR3 has 17 amino acids. Germline V gene lookup returns CDR1 SGHDN and CDR2 FVKESK. With 0 bases removed from V and 4 bases from J, the gap between germline ends came to 16 bases. CDR3 nucleotide sequence: TGTGCCAGCAGCCAAGATGTTAACAGACTGATATACAATGAGCAGTTCTTC. Protein product: CASSQDVNRLIYNEQFF.

This chain connects TRBV9 to TRBJ2-1, with TRBD2 matching 11 bases. Looked up from germline, CDR1 is SGDLS and CDR2 is YYNGEE. The ends lost 1 base at V and 3 bases at J; junction bases unmatched: 9. The CDR3 spans 18 residues. CDR3 residues: CASSVKGGGLAVYNEQFF. The DNA for the CDR3 is TGTGCCAGCAGCGTAAAGGGGGGGGGACTAGCGGTCTACAATGAGCAGTTCTTC.

The CDR3 DNA is TGTGCCAGTAGTACCTACTCGGGACTAGCGGGAGGAGGCCTCGGGACCCAGTACTTC. Its translation: CASSTYSGLAGGGLGTQYF. J is TRBJ2-5 and V is TRBV19; 15 bases are shared with TRBD2. The CDR3 loop spans 19 amino acids. V lost 4 bases, J lost 7 bases, and 16 bases stayed unmatched. Germline CDR1 and CDR2: LNHDA and SQIVND (reference sequence). The complete variable domain, with remaining parts taken from reference TRBV19 and TRBJ2-5, reads DGGITQSPKYLFRKEGQNVTLSCEQNLNHDAMYWYRQDPGQGLRLIYYSQIVNDFQKGDIAEGYSVSREKKESFPLTVTSAQKNPTAFYLCASSTYSGLAGGGLGTQYFGPGTRLLVL.

This clonotype came up a few times. The chain combines TRBV12-3 or TRBV12-4 with TRBJ2-3; 8 bases align to TRBD2. J lost 4 bases, V lost 7 bases, and 13 bases had no gene match. The CDR3 covers 16 residues. The CDR3 sequence: CASTSLIAGPPDTQYF. As DNA, the CDR3 is TGTGCCAGCACATCTCTGATAGCGGGGCCCCCAGATACGCAGTATTTT.

This clonotype was observed a few times. The V call is TRBV7-2, the J call TRBJ2-3, with D possibly matching TRBD2 (5 bases). Germline V gene lookup returns CDR1 SGHTA and CDR2 FQGNSA. The V end was cut by 1 base, the J end by 7 bases, with 9 bases between. This CDR3 spans 13 amino acids. CDR3 in DNA: TGTGCCAGCAGCTTAGTCACGGGAAATACGCAGTATTTT. Encoded protein: CASSLVTGNTQYF.